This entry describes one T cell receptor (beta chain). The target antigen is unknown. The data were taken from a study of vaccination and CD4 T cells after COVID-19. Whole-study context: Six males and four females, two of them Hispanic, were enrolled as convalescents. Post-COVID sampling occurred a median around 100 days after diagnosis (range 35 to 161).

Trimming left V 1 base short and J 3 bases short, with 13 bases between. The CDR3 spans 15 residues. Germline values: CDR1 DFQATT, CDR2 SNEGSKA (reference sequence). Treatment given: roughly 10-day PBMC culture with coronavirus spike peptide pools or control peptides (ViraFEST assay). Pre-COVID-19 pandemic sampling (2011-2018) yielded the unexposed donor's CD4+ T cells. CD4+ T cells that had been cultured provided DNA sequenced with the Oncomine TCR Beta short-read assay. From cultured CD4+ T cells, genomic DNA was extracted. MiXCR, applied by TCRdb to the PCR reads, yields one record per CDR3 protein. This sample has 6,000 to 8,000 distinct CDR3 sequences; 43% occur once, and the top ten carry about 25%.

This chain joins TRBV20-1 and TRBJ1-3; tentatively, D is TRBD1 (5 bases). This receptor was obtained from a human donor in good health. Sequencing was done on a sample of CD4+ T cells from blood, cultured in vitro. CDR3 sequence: CSARGDRGLGNTIYF. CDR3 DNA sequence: TGCAGTGCTAGAGGTGACAGAGGCCTTGGAAACACCATATATTTT.